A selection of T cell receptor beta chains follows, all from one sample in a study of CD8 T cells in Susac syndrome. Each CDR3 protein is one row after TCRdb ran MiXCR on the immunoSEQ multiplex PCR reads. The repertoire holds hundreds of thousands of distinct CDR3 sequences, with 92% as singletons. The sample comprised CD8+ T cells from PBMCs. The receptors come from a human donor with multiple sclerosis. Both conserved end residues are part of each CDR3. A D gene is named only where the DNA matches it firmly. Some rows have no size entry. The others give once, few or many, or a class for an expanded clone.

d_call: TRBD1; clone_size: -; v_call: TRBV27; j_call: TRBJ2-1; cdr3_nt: TGTGCCAGCTCACAGGGGGGCCTATACAATGAGCAGTTCTTC; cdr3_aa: CASSQGGLYNEQFF
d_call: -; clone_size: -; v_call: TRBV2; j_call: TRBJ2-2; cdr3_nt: TGTGCAAGCAGCGCTTGGGACACCGGGGAGCTGTTTTTT; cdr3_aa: CASSAWDTGELFF
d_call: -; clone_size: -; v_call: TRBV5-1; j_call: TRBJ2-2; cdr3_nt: TGCGCCAGCAGCTCGGACACCACCGGGGAGCTGTTTTTT; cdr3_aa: CASSSDTTGELFF
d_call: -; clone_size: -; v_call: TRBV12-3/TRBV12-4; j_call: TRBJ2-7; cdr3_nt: TGTGCCAGCAGTCTCCAGAGGATTGACTCCTACGAGCAGTACTTC; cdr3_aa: CASSLQRIDSYEQYF
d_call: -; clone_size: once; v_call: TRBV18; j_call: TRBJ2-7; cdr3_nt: TGTGCCAGCTCCCTCGGACCACAATTCTACCAGACCTACGAGCAGTACTTC; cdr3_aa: CASSLGPQFYQTYEQYF
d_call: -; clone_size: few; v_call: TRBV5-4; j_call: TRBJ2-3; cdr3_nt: TGTGCCAGCAGCCCTCCGGCGGGTAGCACAGATACGCAGTATTTT; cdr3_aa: CASSPPAGSTDTQYF
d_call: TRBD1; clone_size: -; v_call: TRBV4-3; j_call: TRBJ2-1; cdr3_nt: TGCGCCAGCAGCCATGGACAGGGTTTTGATCCCTACAATGAGCAGTTCTTC; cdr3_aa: CASSHGQGFDPYNEQFF
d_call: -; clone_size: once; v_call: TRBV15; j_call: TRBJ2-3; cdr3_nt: TGTGCCACCAGCAGAGATCGGGGTAGCGGTAATACGCAGTATTTT; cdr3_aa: CATSRDRGSGNTQYF
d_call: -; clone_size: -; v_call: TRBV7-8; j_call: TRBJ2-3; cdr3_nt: TGTGCCAGCAGCTTCACCCCTGAATCAAGAAGGGATACGCAGTATTTT; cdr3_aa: CASSFTPESRRDTQYF
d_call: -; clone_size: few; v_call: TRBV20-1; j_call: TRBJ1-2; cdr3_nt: TGCAGTGCTAGGGGGCAGGGGGGCTACACCTTC; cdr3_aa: CSARGQGGYTF
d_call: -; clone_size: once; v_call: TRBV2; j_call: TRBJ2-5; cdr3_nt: TGTGCCAGCACACGGTCAGCGGTTAAGGAGACCCAGTACTTC; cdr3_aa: CASTRSAVKETQYF
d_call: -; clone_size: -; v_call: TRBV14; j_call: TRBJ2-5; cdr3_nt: TGTGCCAGCAGCCAAGAAAGGGACCCTCAAGAGACCCAGTACTTC; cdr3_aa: CASSQERDPQETQYF
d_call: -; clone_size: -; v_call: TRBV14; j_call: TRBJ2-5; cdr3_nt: TGTGCCAGCAGCCAAGAGTACCAGCAAGAGACCCAGTACTTC; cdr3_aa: CASSQEYQQETQYF
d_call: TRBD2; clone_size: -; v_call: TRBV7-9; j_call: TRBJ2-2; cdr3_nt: TGTGCCAGCAGCTCCACTTACGGGACTACCGCGGCCGGGGAGCTGTTTTTT; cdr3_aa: CASSSTYGTTAAGELFF
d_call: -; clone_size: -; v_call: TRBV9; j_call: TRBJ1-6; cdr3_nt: TGTGCCAGCAGCGTAGGGATCGAGGATAATTCACCCCTCCACTTT; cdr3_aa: CASSVGIEDNSPLHF
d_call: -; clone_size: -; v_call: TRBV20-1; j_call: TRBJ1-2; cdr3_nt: TGCAGTGCTAGAGTGCACTATGGCTACACCTTC; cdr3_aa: CSARVHYGYTF
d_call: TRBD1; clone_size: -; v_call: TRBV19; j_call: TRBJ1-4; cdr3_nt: TGTGCCAGTTCGCCTAGGGACAGTGGAAATGAAAAACTGTTTTTT; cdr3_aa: CASSPRDSGNEKLFF
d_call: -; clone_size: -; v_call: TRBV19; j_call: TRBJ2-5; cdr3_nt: TGTGCCAGTAGTGTAGCGGACAGGGAGACCCAGTACTTC; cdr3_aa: CASSVADRETQYF
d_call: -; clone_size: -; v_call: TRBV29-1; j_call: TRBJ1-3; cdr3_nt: TGCAGCGTTGCGCCTGGGCAAGTATCTGGAAACACCATATATTTT; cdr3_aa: CSVAPGQVSGNTIYF
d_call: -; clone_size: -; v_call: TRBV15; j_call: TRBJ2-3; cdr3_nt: TGTGCCACCAGCGGCTCCTTCACAGATACGCAGTATTTT; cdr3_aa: CATSGSFTDTQYF
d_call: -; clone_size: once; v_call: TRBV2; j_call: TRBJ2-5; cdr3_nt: TGTGCCAGCAGTGACTGGGCTAGTGGTGGGGAGACCCAGTACTTC; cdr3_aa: CASSDWASGGETQYF
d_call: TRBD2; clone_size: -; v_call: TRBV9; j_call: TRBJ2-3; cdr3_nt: TGTGCCAGCAGCGTTCCTCAGAGGGCTAGCGGGGAGAACACAGATACGCAGTATTTT; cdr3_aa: CASSVPQRASGENTDTQYF
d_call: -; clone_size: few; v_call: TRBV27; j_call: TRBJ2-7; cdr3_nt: TGTGCCAGCAGTCAACTAGATAGGTACGAGCAGTACTTC; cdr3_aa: CASSQLDRYEQYF
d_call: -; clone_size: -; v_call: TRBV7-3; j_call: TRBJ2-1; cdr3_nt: TGTGCCAGCAGCTTAACTCCGAGCGGGTCGCAGTTCTTC; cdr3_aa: CASSLTPSGSQFF
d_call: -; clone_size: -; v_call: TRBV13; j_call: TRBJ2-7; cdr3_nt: TGTGCCAGCAGCCCTCGACACGGGTCGGGCTCCTACGAGCAGTACTTC; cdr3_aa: CASSPRHGSGSYEQYF
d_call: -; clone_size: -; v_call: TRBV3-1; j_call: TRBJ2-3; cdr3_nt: TGTGCCAGCAGCCAAGATAACCTCCTCGAGGGAGATACGCAGTATTTT; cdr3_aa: CASSQDNLLEGDTQYF
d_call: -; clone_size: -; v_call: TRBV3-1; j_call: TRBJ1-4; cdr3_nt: TGTGCCAGCAGCCAAGAAGGCAGGGGAGGTAATGAAAAACTGTTTTTT; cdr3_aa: CASSQEGRGGNEKLFF
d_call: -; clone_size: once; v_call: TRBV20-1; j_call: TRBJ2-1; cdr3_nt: TGCAGTGCTAGACTGCTAGGGGACTACAATGAGCAGTTCTTC; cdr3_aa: CSARLLGDYNEQFF
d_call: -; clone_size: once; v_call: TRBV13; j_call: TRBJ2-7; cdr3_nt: TGTGCCAGCAGCGCCCTGGTACGAGACTACGAGCAGTACTTC; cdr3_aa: CASSALVRDYEQYF
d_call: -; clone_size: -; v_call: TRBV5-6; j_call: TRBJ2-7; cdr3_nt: TGTGCCAGCAGTTCGAACTACGAGCAGTACTTC; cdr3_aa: CASSSNYEQYF
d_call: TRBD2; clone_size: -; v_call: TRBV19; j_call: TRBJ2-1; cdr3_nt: TGTGCCAGTAGTATCGGACTAGCGGGGTGGAATGAGCAGTTCTTC; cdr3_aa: CASSIGLAGWNEQFF